Listed below are T cell receptor beta chains from one sample, sequenced in a study of CD8+CD57+ T cells in acquired aplastic anemia. Each CDR3 protein is one row after TCRdb ran MiXCR on the reads. The sample records some 410,000 distinct CDR3 sequences, under 80% being singletons. Input material: sorted CD4+, CD8+, or CD8+CD57+ T cells (not recorded which) from PBMCs. These receptors were taken from a human donor in good health, serving as a control. The CDR3 runs from the conserved cysteine through the conserved F or W. Fields, in order: J gene, V gene, clone size, CDR3 length, D gene, CDR3 DNA, CDR3 protein. A D gene is named only where the DNA matches it firmly. Clone sizes are given selectively: once, few, many, or a class where the clone is expanded.

j_gene: TRBJ2-7
v_gene: TRBV20-1
abundance: .
len: 16
d_gene: TRBD2
CDR3nt: TGCAGTGCTAGCCCCTCGGGGGGTATGGGCTCCTACGAGCAGTACTTC
CDR3aa: CSASPSGGMGSYEQYF

j_gene: TRBJ1-1
v_gene: TRBV12-3/TRBV12-4
abundance: .
len: 14
d_gene: .
CDR3nt: TGTGCCAGCAGTGTACCTGGGCACAGAGCTGAAGCTTCCTTT
CDR3aa: CASSVPGHRAEASF

j_gene: TRBJ2-7
v_gene: TRBV20-1
abundance: .
len: 14
d_gene: .
CDR3nt: TGCAGTGCTAGCCCCCTTGGACAGCGCTACGAGCAGTACTTC
CDR3aa: CSASPLGQRYEQYF

j_gene: TRBJ2-7
v_gene: TRBV7-3
abundance: .
len: 13
d_gene: .
CDR3nt: TGTGCCAGCAGCTTAATCCGGGGCAACGAGCAGTACTTC
CDR3aa: CASSLIRGNEQYF

j_gene: TRBJ1-5
v_gene: TRBV6-2/TRBV6-3
abundance: few
len: 17
d_gene: .
CDR3nt: TGTGCCAGCAGTTATTCGGCTCTGCGGGGCTGGGGTCAGCCCCAGCATTTT
CDR3aa: CASSYSALRGWGQPQHF

j_gene: TRBJ1-1
v_gene: TRBV20-1
abundance: .
len: 14
d_gene: .
CDR3nt: TGCAGTGCTAGTCTTCCGGGGAGGAACACTGAAGCTTTCTTT
CDR3aa: CSASLPGRNTEAFF

j_gene: TRBJ2-6
v_gene: TRBV7-6
abundance: .
len: 15
d_gene: .
CDR3nt: TGTGCCAGCAGCTTAAGGAGGTGTGGGGCTTACGTCCTGACTTTC
CDR3aa: CASSLRRCGAYVLTF

j_gene: TRBJ2-3
v_gene: TRBV6-6
abundance: .
len: 13
d_gene: .
CDR3nt: TGTGCCAGCAACACCCAGGGTCAAGATACGCAGTATTTT
CDR3aa: CASNTQGQDTQYF

j_gene: TRBJ1-2
v_gene: TRBV20-1
abundance: .
len: 14
d_gene: .
CDR3nt: TGCAGCGCATTCCCGTTCACTGAAGCCTATGGCTACACCTTC
CDR3aa: CSAFPFTEAYGYTF

j_gene: TRBJ2-7
v_gene: TRBV7-6
abundance: many
len: 13
d_gene: .
CDR3nt: TGTGCCAGCAGCTTCCAGAGCTCCTACGAGCAGTACTTC
CDR3aa: CASSFQSSYEQYF

j_gene: TRBJ2-1
v_gene: TRBV7-8
abundance: many
len: 14
d_gene: TRBD2
CDR3nt: TGTGCCAGCAGCCTCTGGACTAGCGGGGAAGGGCAGTTCTTC
CDR3aa: CASSLWTSGEGQFF

j_gene: TRBJ2-5
v_gene: TRBV7-3
abundance: .
len: 14
d_gene: .
CDR3nt: TGTGCCACCAGCTTAGCGGGACAGGGCCTTGGGGAAGGCTTC
CDR3aa: CATSLAGQGLGEGF

j_gene: TRBJ1-2
v_gene: TRBV9
abundance: .
len: 15
d_gene: .
CDR3nt: TGTGCCAGCAGCGCACGGACCCACTATGGCTACACCTACACCTTC
CDR3aa: CASSARTHYGYTYTF

j_gene: TRBJ1-1
v_gene: TRBV29-1
abundance: few
len: 13
d_gene: TRBD1
CDR3nt: TGCAGCGTGCAACGACAGGGGCCGGGTGAAGCTTTCTTT
CDR3aa: CSVQRQGPGEAFF

j_gene: TRBJ2-7
v_gene: TRBV10-3
abundance: .
len: 13
d_gene: .
CDR3nt: TGTGCCATCACCGCAGACGGAACCTACGAGCAGTACTTC
CDR3aa: CAITADGTYEQYF

j_gene: TRBJ2-7
v_gene: TRBV6-5
abundance: .
len: 15
d_gene: TRBD2
CDR3nt: TGTGCCAGCACCAGAGAGAGCGGGGGCTCCTACGAGCAGTACTTC
CDR3aa: CASTRESGGSYEQYF

j_gene: TRBJ1-6
v_gene: TRBV5-1
abundance: many
len: 15
d_gene: .
CDR3nt: TGCGCCAGCAGCTTGACGCAAGGACCGAGTTCACCCCTCCACTTT
CDR3aa: CASSLTQGPSSPLHF

j_gene: TRBJ1-5
v_gene: TRBV7-2
abundance: .
len: 15
d_gene: TRBD1
CDR3nt: TGTGCCAGCAGCTCACAGGGGGACACTGATCAGCCCCAGCATTTT
CDR3aa: CASSSQGDTDQPQHF

j_gene: TRBJ1-2
v_gene: TRBV7-3
abundance: .
len: 14
d_gene: TRBD1
CDR3nt: TGTGCCAGCAGCTCGTCCCGGGACAGCTATGGCTACACCTTC
CDR3aa: CASSSSRDSYGYTF

j_gene: TRBJ1-2
v_gene: TRBV25-1
abundance: many
len: 14
d_gene: .
CDR3nt: TGTGCCAGCAGTGAACCAGGGCCCGGCTATGGCTACACCTTC
CDR3aa: CASSEPGPGYGYTF

j_gene: TRBJ2-5
v_gene: TRBV20-1
abundance: .
len: 15
d_gene: TRBD2
CDR3nt: TGCAGTGCTAGTCAGCCTAGCGGGGAACGAGAGACCCAGTACTTC
CDR3aa: CSASQPSGERETQYF

j_gene: TRBJ2-3
v_gene: TRBV7-2
abundance: .
len: 14
d_gene: .
CDR3nt: TGTGCCAGCAGTCCCGGGCGTGCTAACTATGGCTACACCTTT
CDR3aa: CASSPGRANYGYTF

j_gene: TRBJ2-7
v_gene: TRBV6-1
abundance: many
len: 15
d_gene: .
CDR3nt: TGTGCCAGCAGTGAAGGTTCGGCGAGCTCCTACGAGCAGTACTTC
CDR3aa: CASSEGSASSYEQYF

j_gene: TRBJ2-1
v_gene: TRBV19
abundance: .
len: 16
d_gene: .
CDR3nt: TGTGCCAGTAGTATTCGGACCCTCAGCTCCTACAATGAGCAGTTCTTC
CDR3aa: CASSIRTLSSYNEQFF

j_gene: TRBJ1-1
v_gene: TRBV7-2
abundance: many
len: 13
d_gene: TRBD1
CDR3nt: TGTGCCAGCAGCCGGACAGGGGGCACTGAAGCTTTCTTT
CDR3aa: CASSRTGGTEAFF

j_gene: TRBJ2-7
v_gene: TRBV7-6
abundance: many
len: 15
d_gene: TRBD1
CDR3nt: TGTGCCAGCAGCTCCGGACAGGATAGCTCCTACGAGCAGTACTTC
CDR3aa: CASSSGQDSSYEQYF

j_gene: TRBJ1-2
v_gene: TRBV9
abundance: many
len: 12
d_gene: .
CDR3nt: TGTGCCAGCAGCTCCGGAGGGGCAGGCTACACCTTC
CDR3aa: CASSSGGAGYTF

j_gene: TRBJ2-6
v_gene: TRBV5-1
abundance: once
len: 15
d_gene: .
CDR3nt: TGCGCCAGCAGCTTGACTGTGCCTGCGAACAACGTCCTGACTTTC
CDR3aa: CASSLTVPANNVLTF

j_gene: TRBJ1-1
v_gene: TRBV11-2
abundance: .
len: 13
d_gene: .
CDR3nt: TGTGCCAGCAGCCGCGGGGGCGGGGCTGAAGCTTTCTTT
CDR3aa: CASSRGGGAEAFF

j_gene: TRBJ1-6
v_gene: TRBV7-2
abundance: .
len: 17
d_gene: .
CDR3nt: TGTGCCAGCAGCGTAGCTCCCGGGATGGTGGATCCTCAGCCCCTCCACTTT
CDR3aa: CASSVAPGMVDPQPLHF

j_gene: TRBJ2-5
v_gene: TRBV20-1
abundance: .
len: 13
d_gene: .
CDR3nt: TGCAGTGCTTCAAAGGGTGATAGTGAGACCCAGTACTTC
CDR3aa: CSASKGDSETQYF